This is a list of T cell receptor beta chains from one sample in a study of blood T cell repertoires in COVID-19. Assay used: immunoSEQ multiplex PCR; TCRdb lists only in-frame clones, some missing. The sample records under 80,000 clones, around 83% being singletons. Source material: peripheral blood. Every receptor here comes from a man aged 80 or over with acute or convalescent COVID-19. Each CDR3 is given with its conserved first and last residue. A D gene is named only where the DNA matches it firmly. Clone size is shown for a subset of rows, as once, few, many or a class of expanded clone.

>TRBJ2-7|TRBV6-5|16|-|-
CASSYSLQGPNYEQYF
TGTGCCAGCAGTTACTCGTTGCAGGGCCCCAACTACGAGCAGTACTTC
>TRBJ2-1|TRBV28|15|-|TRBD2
CASSPAGGARNEQFF
TGTGCCAGCAGCCCTGCGGGGGGGGCACGAAATGAGCAGTTCTTC
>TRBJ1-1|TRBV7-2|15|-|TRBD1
CASSPTAGQGNEAFF
TGTGCCAGCAGCCCAACTGCGGGACAGGGAAATGAAGCTTTCTTT
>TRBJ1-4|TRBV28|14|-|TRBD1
CASSRTGANEKLFF
TGTGCCAGCAGTCGTACAGGGGCCAATGAAAAACTGTTTTTT
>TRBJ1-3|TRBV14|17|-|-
CASSQLRQALSGNTIYF
TGTGCCAGCAGCCAACTAAGACAGGCCCTCTCTGGAAACACCATATATTTT
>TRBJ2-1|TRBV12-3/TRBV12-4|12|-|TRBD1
CASSRQGIGQFF
TGTGCCAGCAGCCGACAGGGCATTGGGCAGTTCTTC
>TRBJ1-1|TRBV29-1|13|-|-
CTAVQSFNTEAFF
TGCACCGCAGTACAGAGTTTCAACACTGAAGCTTTCTTT
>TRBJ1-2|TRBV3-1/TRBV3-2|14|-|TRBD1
CASSDRGRGYGYTF
TGTGCCAGCAGTGACAGGGGGCGCGGCTATGGCTACACCTTC
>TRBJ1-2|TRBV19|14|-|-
CASSVGLANYGYTF
TGTGCCAGTAGTGTCGGCCTAGCTAACTATGGCTACACCTTC
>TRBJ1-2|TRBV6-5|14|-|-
CASRSPVGAYGYTF
TGTGCCAGCAGATCACCCGTGGGAGCCTATGGCTACACCTTC
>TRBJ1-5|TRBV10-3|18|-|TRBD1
CAISAGTGGLPGNQPQHF
TGTGCCATCAGCGCCGGGACAGGGGGCCTCCCGGGCAATCAGCCCCAGCATTTT
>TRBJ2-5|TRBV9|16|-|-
CASSPFGGSREETQYF
TGTGCCAGCAGCCCCTTCGGGGGATCCAGGGAAGAGACCCAGTACTTC
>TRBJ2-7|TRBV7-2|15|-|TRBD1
CASSPGQGLTYEQYF
TGTGCCAGCAGCCCGGGACAGGGATTAACCTACGAGCAGTACTTC
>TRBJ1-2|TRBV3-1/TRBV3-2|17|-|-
CASSQNAQGTGNYGYTF
TGTGCCAGCAGCCAAAACGCACAGGGAACAGGGAACTATGGCTACACCTTC
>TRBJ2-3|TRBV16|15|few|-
CASSQSGGPGDTQYF
TGTGCCAGCAGCCAATCGGGCGGGCCGGGAGATACGCAGTATTTT
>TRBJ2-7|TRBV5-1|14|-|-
CASSLGGRGGEQYF
TGCGCCAGCAGCTTGGGTGGCCGGGGAGGCGAGCAGTACTTC
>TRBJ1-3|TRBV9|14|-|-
CASSVGGFGNTIYF
TGTGCCAGCAGCGTGGGGGGGTTCGGAAACACCATATATTTT
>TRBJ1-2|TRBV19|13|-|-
CASSNQGLYGYTF
TGTGCCAGTAGTAACCAGGGACTCTATGGCTACACCTTC
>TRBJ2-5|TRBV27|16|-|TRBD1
CASSSTRDSPQETQYF
TGTGCCAGCAGTTCCACACGGGACAGCCCTCAAGAGACCCAGTACTTC
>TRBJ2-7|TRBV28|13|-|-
CASSPGTPYEQYF
TGTGCCAGCAGTCCTGGGACACCCTACGAGCAGTACTTC
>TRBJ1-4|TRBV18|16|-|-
CASSRNRVLINEKLFF
TGTGCCAGCTCACGCAACAGGGTTTTAATTAATGAAAAACTGTTTTTT
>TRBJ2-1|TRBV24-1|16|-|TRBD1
CATSDLTGPSYNEQFF
TGTGCCACCAGTGATCTGACAGGGCCTTCCTACAATGAGCAGTTCTTC
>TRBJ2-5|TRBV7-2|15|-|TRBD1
CASSSTGQGTETQYF
TGTGCCAGCAGCTCGACGGGACAGGGTACGGAGACCCAGTACTTC
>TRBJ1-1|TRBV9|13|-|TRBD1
CASSEGTGTEAFF
TGTGCCAGCAGCGAGGGGACAGGGACTGAAGCTTTCTTT
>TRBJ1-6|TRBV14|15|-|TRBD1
CASSLRTGVNSPLHF
TGTGCCAGCAGCCTAAGGACAGGGGTTAATTCACCCCTCCACTTT
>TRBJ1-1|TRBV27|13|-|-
CASSGPGVTEAFF
TGTGCCAGCTCCGGACCCGGGGTCACTGAAGCTTTCTTT
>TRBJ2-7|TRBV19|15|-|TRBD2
CASSIRGGTHYEQYF
TGTGCCAGTAGTATCCGGGGGGGAACCCACTACGAGCAGTACTTC
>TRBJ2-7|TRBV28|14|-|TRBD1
CASSGGQGDYEQYF
TGTGCCAGCTCTGGGGGACAGGGGGACTACGAGCAGTACTTC
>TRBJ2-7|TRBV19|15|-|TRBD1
CASSIGQGVFYEQYF
TGTGCCAGTAGTATCGGTCAGGGGGTTTTCTACGAGCAGTACTTC
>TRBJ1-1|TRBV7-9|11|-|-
CASRTGTGAFF
TGTGCCAGCAGAACCGGGACTGGGGCTTTCTTT